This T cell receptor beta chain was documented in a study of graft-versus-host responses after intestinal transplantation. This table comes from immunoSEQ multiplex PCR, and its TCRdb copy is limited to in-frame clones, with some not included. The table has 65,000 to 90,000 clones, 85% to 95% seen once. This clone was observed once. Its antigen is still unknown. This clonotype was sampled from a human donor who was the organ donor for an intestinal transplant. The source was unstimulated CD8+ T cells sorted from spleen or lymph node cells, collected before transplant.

CDR3 sequence: CAISESEGGNEKHISYEQYF. Written as DNA, the CDR3 is TGTGCCATCAGTGAGTCGGAGGGGGGTAATGAGAAACATATCTCCTACGAGCAGTACTTC. The V call is TRBV10-3, the J call TRBJ2-7; either TRBD1 or TRBD2 may fit D (6 bases each). Germline assignment: CDR1 ENHRY and CDR2 SYGVKD. The CDR3 has 20 amino acids. Trimming shortened V by 0 bases and J by 0 bases, and 24 bases separated the two germline ends.